The entry below describes one TCR beta chain. This clone's antigen is unknown. There are no base qualities to consult, and no much larger clone falls within one base. TCRbeta CDR3 regions were amplified from genomic DNA by means of the immunoSEQ Assay, a bias-controlled multiplex PCR. In the original analysis: Nucleated cell counts per sample were estimated from amplification of reference gene primers within the assay. To quantify the absolute abundance of each unique TCRbeta CDR3 rearrangement, sequence reads were collapsed and filtered. Productive Simpson clonality was computed per sample as the square root of Simpson's diversity index over productive rearrangements. TCRdb's version of the immuneACCESS table is confined to in-frame rearrangements and falls short of the full clone set. An unresolved V gene accounts for under half of the shortfall where checked; the remainder is of unknown origin. V and J calls and clone size are those listed in that table; D and trimming were worked out from the DNA. Across this sample there are 250,000 to 300,000 clones, with roughly 89% seen only once. The top ten clones comprise 1.5% to 2% of the sample.

The CDR3 goes from the cysteine to the phenylalanine over 14 residues. Just CDR3 DNA is preserved here, 42 bases in frame from base 1. CDR1 and CDR2, looked up from the germline V gene, are ENHRY and SYGVKD. The V end loses 7 bases and the J end loses 3 bases, and a stretch of 10 bases separates them. These data belong to a study of blood T cell repertoires in COVID-19 (dated by TCRdb to 2019 to 2021). About the investigation overall: Samples from collaborators originated in the United States, Italy and Spain and spanned both the acute and convalescent phases of COVID-19. The material from the prospective study consisted of cDNA or gDNA derived from T cells, B-cell-depleted T cells, or PBMCs. The dataset comprised deeply sampled blood TCRbeta repertoires from subjects exposed to, actively infected with, or recovered from COVID-19. The repertoires were released in a freely available public database intended as a resource for research on the immune response to SARS-CoV-2. Samples came from the ongoing ImmuneRACE study (first 160 participants) plus 1,254 subjects from 6 global collaborators. A de-identified subject ID, COVID-19 status, age in years and sex were almost always included in the sample metadata. Where HLA class I and class II types were available, the types were taken from metadata supplied by the sample provider, not from assay-based typing. Study-level results and caveats: Clinical and demographic metadata were provided uncurated, with the amount varying by source and participant.

Enrolling through a virtual design, the prospective study's participants ranged in age from roughly 18 to 89 years and lived across about two dozen United States geographic areas. To assign participants to cohorts, the prospective study relied on clinical history that participants themselves reported in a screening survey and a study questionnaire. Recovered participants in ImmuneRACE Cohort 3 were defined by two consecutive negative NP/OP PCR tests, clearance by a healthcare professional, or resolution of symptoms. In the prospective study, whole blood, serum and a nasopharyngeal or oropharyngeal swab were collected from each participant by mobile phlebotomists. Prospective study participants could optionally give additional blood draws and questionnaires over a roughly 2-month period. Prospective study blood samples were shipped either frozen or at room temperature before DNA extraction.

This receptor was taken from a woman aged 40 to 50 who had recovered from COVID-19. The chain employs TRBV10-3 and TRBJ2-6; the D gene assignment is ambiguous. Sequenced sample: PBMCs or T cells enriched from blood (not recorded which). The base sequence is TGTGCCATCAATAGAGCCGGTGGGGCCAACGTCCTGACTTTC. Its protein product is CAINRAGGANVLTF.